This passage covers 7 T cell receptor beta chains from one sample sequenced in a study of T-cell reconstitution after alpha-beta-depleted transplantation in children. A library of TCRbeta sequences, prepared with unique molecular identifiers, was generated. TCRdb itself ran the PCR reads through MiXCR, one entry per CDR3 protein. The data contain 900,000 or so distinct CDR3 sequences, around 15% of them singletons. The sequences come from PBMCs, mostly from graft donor cells, collected 360 days after TCRalphabeta/CD19-depleted stem cell transplant. These receptors all come from a male patient aged 10 to 17 who had a stem cell transplant for acute lymphoblastic leukemia, so the T cells may come from the graft donor.

The CDR3: CASPDRGRSYEQYF. CDR3 DNA sequence: TGTGCCAGCCCGGACAGGGGAAGGAGTTACGAGCAGTACTTC. The gene calls are TRBV27 and TRBJ2-7; 9 positions agree with TRBD1. V lost 8 bases, J lost 4 bases, and 9 bases stayed unmatched. The CDR3 is made up of 14 amino acids. In germline, CDR1 is MNHEY, CDR2 SMNVEV (reference sequence).

This clonotype occurred many times. J is TRBJ2-1 and V is TRBV11-2; D is uncertain. CDR3 length: 12 residues. Between the trimmed V and J ends, which lost 5 bases and 8 bases, there was a span of 10 bases. CDR1 and CDR2 from the germline V gene are SGHAT and FQNNGV. CDR3 protein: CASSRNRYEQFF. The CDR3 DNA sequence: TGTGCCAGCAGCCGTAATAGGTATGAGCAGTTCTTC.

This clonotype was recorded a few times. The chain carries TRBV12-3 or TRBV12-4 and TRBJ2-3; D gene unclear. The CDR3 extends over 12 amino acids. The V gene lost 4 bases and the J gene lost 4 bases, with 6 bases spanning the gap. In DNA, the CDR3 is TGTGCCAGCAGTTCGAGATCAGATACGCAGTATTTT. Translation gives CASSSRSDTQYF.

In its sample, this clonotype was seen many times. This chain links TRBV7-9 with TRBJ2-7, with TRBD2 matching 7 bases. With V trimmed by 4 bases and J by 6 bases, 15 bases remained unmatched. This CDR3 has 16 residues. The V gene's germline CDR1 is SEHNR and CDR2 FQNEAQ (reference sequence). CDR3 sequence reads: CASSSTGRSPLGEQYF. DNA for the CDR3: TGTGCCAGCAGCTCCACCGGGAGGTCCCCTCTGGGCGAGCAGTACTTC.

The rearrangement links TRBV10-1 to TRBJ2-2, with 8 bases aligning to TRBD1. J gave up 5 bases and V 6 bases, and 5 bases lay outside the gene matches. The CDR3 runs to 14 residues. Germline-derived CDR1 and CDR2 are WNHNN and SYGVQD (reference sequence). The CDR3 DNA reads TGCGCCAGCAGATTCGGACAGGGAACCGGGGAGCTGTTTTTT. It encodes CASRFGQGTGELFF.

This clonotype was counted between two and nine times. The chain couples TRBV7-9 to TRBJ1-1; D call uncertain. Between the trimmed V and J ends, which lost 8 bases and 5 bases, there was a span of 12 bases. Germline CDR1 SEHNR, CDR2 FQNEAQ (reference sequence). The CDR3 runs 12 residues. CDR3: CASATPRTEAFF. The CDR3 DNA reads as TGTGCCAGCGCCACCCCCCGGACTGAAGCTTTCTTT.

V usage is TRBV4-1 and J usage is TRBJ2-1, with 10 nucleotides matching TRBD2. Germline assignment: CDR1 MGHRA and CDR2 YSYEKL. The CDR3 spans 16 residues. The V and J ends lost 1 base and 10 bases, in that order; junction bases with no gene match: 10. CDR3 protein: CASSQVASGSRDEQFF. CDR3 DNA sequence: TGCGCCAGCAGCCAAGTGGCTAGCGGGAGTAGAGACGAGCAGTTCTTC.